This T cell receptor beta chain was observed in a study of OX40 agonist ivuxolimab in advanced cancers. Study conclusions and caveats: Nonresponders, in some cases, also had low normalized T-cell clonal expansion.

Clones were read by immunoSEQ multiplex PCR, and TCRdb kept only the in-frame ones, dropping some. This sample has approximately 70,000 clones, with roughly 80% found just once. This clone was recorded once. Its cognate antigen is unknown. Peripheral blood came from all dose cohorts at three timepoints. This receptor was obtained from an adult with an advanced solid tumor such as melanoma, head and neck, liver or kidney cancer. The specimen was CD4+ or CD8+ T cells sorted from blood, collected in a trial of the OX40 agonist ivuxolimab.

This CDR3 reads CATSRVVGGGAYEQYF. The CDR3 region has the DNA TGTGCCACCAGCAGAGTTGTTGGCGGGGGGGCCTACGAGCAGTACTTC. This chain connects TRBV15 to TRBJ2-5; 9 bases fit TRBD2. With the DNA end fitting TRBJ2-7 better, the J assignment may be wrong. This CDR3 spans 16 amino acids. CDR1 and CDR2 (germline): LNHNV, YYDKDF (reference sequence).